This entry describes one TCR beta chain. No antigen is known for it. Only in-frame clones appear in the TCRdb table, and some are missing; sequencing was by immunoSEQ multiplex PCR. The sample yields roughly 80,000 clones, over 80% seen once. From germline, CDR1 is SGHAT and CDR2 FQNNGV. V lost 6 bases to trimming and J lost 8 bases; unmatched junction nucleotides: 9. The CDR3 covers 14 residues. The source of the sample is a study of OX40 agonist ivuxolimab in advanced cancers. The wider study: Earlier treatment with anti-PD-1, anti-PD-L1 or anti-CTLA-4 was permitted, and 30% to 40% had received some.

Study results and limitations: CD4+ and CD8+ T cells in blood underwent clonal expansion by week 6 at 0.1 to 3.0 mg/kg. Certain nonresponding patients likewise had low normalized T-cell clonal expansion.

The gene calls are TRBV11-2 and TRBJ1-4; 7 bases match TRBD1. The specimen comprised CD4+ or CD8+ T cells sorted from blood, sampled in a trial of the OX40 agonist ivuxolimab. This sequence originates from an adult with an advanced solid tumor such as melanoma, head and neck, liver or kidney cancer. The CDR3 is CASSTGAVREKLFF. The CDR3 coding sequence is TGTGCCAGCAGTACAGGGGCGGTTCGAGAAAAACTGTTTTTT.